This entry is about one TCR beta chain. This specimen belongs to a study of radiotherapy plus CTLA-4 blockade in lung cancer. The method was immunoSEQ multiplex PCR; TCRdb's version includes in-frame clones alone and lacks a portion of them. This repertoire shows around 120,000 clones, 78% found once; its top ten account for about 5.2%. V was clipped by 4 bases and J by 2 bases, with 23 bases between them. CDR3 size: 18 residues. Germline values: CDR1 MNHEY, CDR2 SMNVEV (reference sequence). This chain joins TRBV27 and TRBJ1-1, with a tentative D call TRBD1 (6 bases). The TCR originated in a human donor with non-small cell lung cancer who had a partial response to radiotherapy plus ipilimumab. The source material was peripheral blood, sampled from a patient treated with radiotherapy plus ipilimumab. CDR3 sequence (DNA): TGTGCCAGCAGTTCGGAAGACAGGAGATTGCACCCTAACACTGAAGCTTTCTTT. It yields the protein CASSSEDRRLHPNTEAFF.